One sample yielded the 16 T cell receptor beta chains listed below, sequenced in a study of T cells in Graves' hyperthyroidism and ophthalmopathy. Amplification yielded TCR beta CDR3 regions, with RNA transcripts as the source. The HTBI primer set served for first-round RT-PCR of the TCR CDR3. Each CDR3 protein gets one entry after TCRdb re-called the multiplex PCR reads with MiXCR. The sample records 350,000 or so distinct CDR3 sequences, about a sixth being singletons. Sequenced: blood. The receptors were sampled from a woman between 40 and 55 years old with Graves' ophthalmopathy.

The rearrangement uses TRBV24-1 and TRBJ1-5; the match to TRBD1 covers 7 bases. CDR1 is KGHDR and CDR2 is SFDVKD in the germline V gene. The V gene end was trimmed by 7 bases and the J gene end by 5 bases; junction bases not matched to a gene: 7. CDR3 length: 14 residues. The CDR3 here is CATSRDSRDQPQHF. DNA of the CDR3: TGTGCCACCAGCCGGGACAGCAGAGATCAGCCCCAGCATTTT.

At least ten counts were recorded for this clonotype. The CDR3 region is CASSLVGSPYGYTF. Here the CDR3 DNA reads TGTGCCAGCAGTTTAGTCGGCAGCCCCTATGGCTACACCTTC. The chain has TRBV12-3 or TRBV12-4 and TRBJ1-2; no reliable D call. V was pared by 1 base and J by 4 bases, with 10 bases between. The CDR3 covers 14 residues.

At least ten counts were recorded for this clonotype. The J gene is TRBJ1-5, the V gene TRBV18, with a tentative D call TRBD1 (5 bases). This CDR3 has 13 residues. CDR1 KGHSH and CDR2 LQKENI come from the germline V gene. V was pared by 4 bases and J by 4 bases, with 8 bases between. The chain's CDR3 is CASSQGENQPQHF. The CDR3 DNA reads as TGTGCCAGCTCACAAGGGGAAAATCAGCCCCAGCATTTT.

This clonotype was seen repeatedly, ten times or more. The rearrangement joins TRBV7-2 to TRBJ2-7; TRBD2 matches at 7 bases. J was trimmed by 2 bases and V by 8 bases; bases with no gene match: 12. In germline, CDR1 is SGHTA, CDR2 FQGNSA. The CDR3 spans 15 residues. In DNA, the CDR3 is TGTGCCAGCCGATGGGGGGGAGTAGGAGCCTACGAGCAGTACTTC. Amino acid sequence: CASRWGGVGAYEQYF.

This clonotype was found many times. The V gene is TRBV28, the J gene TRBJ1-5, with unresolved D. Per the germline V gene, CDR1 is MDHEN and CDR2 is SYDVKM. The CDR3 sequence is 15 residues long. V lost 5 bases and J 4 bases, leaving 15 bases between the germline ends. CDR3 sequence reads: CASSPLGSVNQPQHF. In DNA, the CDR3 is TGTGCCAGCAGTCCTCTCGGGAGTGTGAATCAGCCCCAGCATTTT.

This clonotype was detected many times. V gene TRBV28 combines with J gene TRBJ1-5; D call uncertain. CDR1 is MDHEN, CDR2 SYDVKM, per germline. V gave up 6 bases and J gave up 6 bases, with 15 bases separating them. The CDR3 covers 14 residues. DNA of the CDR3: TGTGCCAGCAGGCCACCCTCGCGGGGTCAGCCCCAGCATTTT. This gives the protein CASRPPSRGQPQHF.

This clonotype was counted ten times or more. The chain joins TRBV6-2 or TRBV6-3 to TRBJ2-2; D is perhaps TRBD1 (6 bases). The CDR3 consists of 15 residues. V was trimmed by 4 bases and J by 3 bases, leaving 12 bases between them. Germline CDR1 and CDR2: MNHEY and SVGEGT. Written as DNA, the CDR3 is TGTGCCAGCAGTTTATACAACAGGGACACCGGGGAGCTGTTTTTT. This translates into CASSLYNRDTGELFF.

This clonotype was seen many times. This chain joins TRBV7-8 and TRBJ2-5; 9 bases are shared with TRBD2. V dropped 7 bases and J dropped 4; count of bases not matched to a gene: 10. Germline V gene lookup returns CDR1 SGHVS and CDR2 FQNEAQ. The CDR3 has 15 amino acids. The CDR3 nucleotides read TGTGCCAGCACATCTCGGCGGGAGGGGGGAGAGACCCAGTACTTC. It translates to CASTSRREGGETQYF. The full variable domain, with the rest looked up from reference TRBV7-8 and TRBJ2-5, is GAGVSQSPRYKVAKRGQDVALRCDPISGHVSLFWYQQALGQGPEFLTYFQNEAQLDKSGLPSDRFFAERPEGSVSTLKIQRTQQEDSAVYLCASTSRREGGETQYFGPGTRLLVL.

The table lists this clonotype with many counts. The chain is built from TRBV11-2 and TRBJ1-2; tentative D call: TRBD1 (6 bases). CDR1 SGHAT and CDR2 FQNNGV come from the germline V gene. V lost 0 bases, J lost 2 bases, and 10 bases lay in between. CDR3 size: 15 residues. The CDR3 nucleotides are TGTGCCAGCAGCTTAGAATTGGGGGCCAACTATGGCTACACCTTC. Translating it yields CASSLELGANYGYTF.

This clonotype was seen repeatedly, ten times or more. The chain couples TRBV4-1 to TRBJ2-7; the D gene could be TRBD1 or TRBD2 (5 bases each). With 5 bases removed from V and 0 bases from J, the gap between germline ends came to 14 bases. The CDR3 extends over 15 amino acids. Looked up from germline, CDR1 is MGHRA and CDR2 is YSYEKL. The CDR3 is CASSTRDGSSYEQYF. CDR3 nucleotides: TGCGCCAGCAGCACCCGGGACGGAAGCTCCTACGAGCAGTACTTC.

This clonotype was found many times. The chain combines TRBV7-9 with TRBJ1-2; 12 nucleotides line up with TRBD1. This CDR3 comprises 15 residues. Trimming took 5 bases from V and 3 from J; bases not matched to a gene: 4. Per the germline V gene, CDR1 is SEHNR and CDR2 is FQNEAQ (reference sequence). The CDR3 nucleotides are TGTGCCAGCAGCGATGGGACAGGGGGCTACTATGGCTACACCTTC. Amino acid sequence: CASSDGTGGYYGYTF.

This clonotype appeared many times. The V and J genes are TRBV20-1 and TRBJ2-7, with TRBD1 matching 10 bases. Trimming took 2 bases from V and 6 from J; bases not matched to a gene: 7. Germline-derived CDR1 and CDR2 are DFQATT and SNEGSKA (reference sequence). The CDR3 is 14 amino acids. The CDR3: CSARPGTGAFEQYF. In DNA, the CDR3 is TGCAGTGCTAGACCTGGGACAGGGGCCTTCGAGCAGTACTTC.

This clonotype was picked up many times. V gene TRBV27 combines with J gene TRBJ2-4; D is possibly TRBD2 (7 bases). Germline CDR1 and CDR2: MNHEY and SMNVEV (reference sequence). This CDR3 contains 18 residues. Between the trimmed V and J ends, which lost 6 bases and 7 bases, there was a span of 28 bases. The DNA for the CDR3 is TGTGCCAGCAGACCAGACCGGGGGGCACCCCTCTATGGGAACATTCAGTACTTC. Amino acid sequence: CASRPDRGAPLYGNIQYF.

The chain recombines TRBV28 with TRBJ1-1; the D is unclear. The V gene's germline CDR1 is MDHEN and CDR2 SYDVKM. With 4 bases removed from V and 5 bases from J, the gap between germline ends came to 14 bases. The CDR3 length is 14 residues. In nucleotides, the CDR3 is TGTGCCAGCAGTTCGACTCCTTTATGGACTGAAGCTTTCTTT. It is translated as CASSSTPLWTEAFF.

This clonotype was recorded many times. The chain joins TRBV28 to TRBJ1-1; 7 positions match TRBD1. There are 13 residues in the CDR3. Unmatched junction bases numbered 7, after V lost 10 bases and J lost 2 bases. The germline CDR1 and CDR2 sequences are MDHEN and SYDVKM. CDR3 loop: CATSSGGNTEAFF. In DNA form, the CDR3 reads TGTGCCACTTCTTCAGGGGGAAACACTGAAGCTTTCTTT.

This clonotype occurred many times. The V call is TRBV5-6, the J call TRBJ2-7; 9 nucleotides match TRBD2. V lost 3 bases, J lost 3 bases, and 7 bases stayed unmatched. The CDR3 extends over 15 amino acids. Germline lookup yields CDR1 SGHDT and CDR2 YYEEEE. This CDR3 reads CASSSTSGRIYEQYF. CDR3 DNA: TGTGCCAGCAGCTCTACCAGCGGGAGGATCTACGAGCAGTACTTC.